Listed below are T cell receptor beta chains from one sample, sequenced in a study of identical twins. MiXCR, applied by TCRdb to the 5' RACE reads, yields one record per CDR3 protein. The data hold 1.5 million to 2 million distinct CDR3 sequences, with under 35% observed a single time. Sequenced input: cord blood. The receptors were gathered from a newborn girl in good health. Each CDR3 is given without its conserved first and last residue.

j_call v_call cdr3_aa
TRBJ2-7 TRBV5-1 ASSLAPSGSFDEQY
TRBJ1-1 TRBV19 ASSKPGQGASTEAF
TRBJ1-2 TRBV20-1 SARVGDNNYGYT
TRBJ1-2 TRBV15 ATSRDQGGST
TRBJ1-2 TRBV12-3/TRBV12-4 ASRTGTRSGYGYT
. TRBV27 ASSLLGQGAHEQY
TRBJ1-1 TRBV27 ASGPVGSEAF
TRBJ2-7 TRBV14 ASSQDYWVGSYNEQY
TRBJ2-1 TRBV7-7 ASSLRPGVYEQF
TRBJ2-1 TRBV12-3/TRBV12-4 ASSLAPLSSGGYNEQF
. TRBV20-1 SASTSGRVEETQY
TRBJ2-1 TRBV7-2 ASSTRVVAGGHNEQF
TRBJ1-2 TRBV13 ASSSDRTNEWGYT
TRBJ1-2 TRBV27 ASSLKGRDYGYT
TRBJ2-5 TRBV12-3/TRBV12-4 ASSLATFLAVTNNEQY
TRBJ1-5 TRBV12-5 ASGQQGVTARRSNQPQH
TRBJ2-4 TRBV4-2 ASSPLDRGQAKNIQY
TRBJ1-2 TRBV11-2 ASSPLRGANYGYT
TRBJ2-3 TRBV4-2 ASSQGWLAGDVESRRLTQY
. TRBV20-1 SARIGGVDIQY
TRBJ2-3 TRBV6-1 ASSRRGGRAADTQY
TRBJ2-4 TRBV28 ASKISRDRGQIAKNIQY
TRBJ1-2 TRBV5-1 ASRQYNYGYT
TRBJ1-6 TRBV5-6 ASSSQERRGNSPLH
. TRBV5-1 ASSSSEGSGKAYNEQY
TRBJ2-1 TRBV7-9 ASGIGVEQF
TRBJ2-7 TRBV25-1 ASSHRLSSYEQY
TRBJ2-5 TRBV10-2 ASSGTSSKETQY
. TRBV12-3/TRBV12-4 ASSLTSGRALYYEQY
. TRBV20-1 SARGGTGDSYNEQY
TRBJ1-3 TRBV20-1 SAQGSSGNTIY
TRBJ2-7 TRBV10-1 ASSENSRDSSYEQY
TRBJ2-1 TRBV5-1 ASSLPGLALSYNEQF
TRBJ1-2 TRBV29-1 SVEGQGAPYGYT
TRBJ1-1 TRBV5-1 ASSHTGKDTEAF
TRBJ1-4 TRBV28 ASRTGQAINEKLF
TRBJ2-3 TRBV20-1 SARGPFTDTQY
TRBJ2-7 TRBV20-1 SARRRDAISYEQY
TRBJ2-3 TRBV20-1 SARVQY
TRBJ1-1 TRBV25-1 ASSENRLNTEAF
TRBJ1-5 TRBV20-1 SAYPGYNQPQH
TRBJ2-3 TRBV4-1 ASSQEGSGDYTDTQY
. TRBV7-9 ASSTGSAYEQY
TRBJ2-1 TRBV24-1 ATSDPGGYYNEQF
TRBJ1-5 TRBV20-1 SAHAGTGYIQPQH
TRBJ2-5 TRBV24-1 ATSDATGINGAETQY
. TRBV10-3 AISEMGLLYEQY
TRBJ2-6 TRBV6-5 ASSSSGGVFSGANVLT
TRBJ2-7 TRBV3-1 ASSHSYRDYSYEQY
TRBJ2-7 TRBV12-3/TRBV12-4 ASSLEGAGGPYEQY
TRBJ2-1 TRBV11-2 ASSLWQGYLDEQF
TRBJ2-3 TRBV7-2 ASSSSTGLPSTDTQY
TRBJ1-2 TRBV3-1 ASSRSGTGVGYT
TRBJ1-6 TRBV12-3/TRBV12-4 ASRSRTGDSPLH
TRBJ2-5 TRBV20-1 SAERRIGETQY
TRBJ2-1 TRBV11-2 ASSLGAVYNEQF
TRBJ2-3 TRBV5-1 ASSLDPPGTQY
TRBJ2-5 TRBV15 ATSNGHRGRGETQY
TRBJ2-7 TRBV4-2 ASSQGPSGSDEQY